The rows below give T cell receptor beta chains drawn from one sample of a study of blood T cell repertoires in COVID-19. TCRdb keeps only in-frame clones here, not all; method: immunoSEQ multiplex PCR. The sample includes about 130,000 clones, over 60% of them seen just once. Sequencing was done on a sample of peripheral blood. The receptors originated from a man in his forties with active or convalescent COVID-19. Each CDR3 is given without its conserved first and last residue.

CDR3: ASSQDSLRLRAQPQH; V: TRBV18; J: TRBJ1-5
CDR3: ASSAREGAGGDTQY; V: TRBV9; J: TRBJ2-3
CDR3: ASSLGWTSNEQY; V: TRBV27; J: TRBJ2-7
CDR3: ASSIAGSGGTEQY; V: TRBV21-1; J: TRBJ2-7
CDR3: ASREGRTGNTIY; V: TRBV6-1; J: TRBJ1-3
CDR3: ASRSPSGNTIY; V: TRBV6-5; J: TRBJ1-3
CDR3: ASSLGQGRSNQPQH; V: TRBV28; J: TRBJ1-5
CDR3: ASSQSAGVAGANVLT; V: TRBV28; J: TRBJ2-6
CDR3: ASSLVSGGTRGTDTQY; V: TRBV7-2; J: TRBJ2-3
CDR3: ATSDRTGGSSQH; V: TRBV24-1; J: TRBJ1-5
CDR3: ASSFPGLAGISTDTQY; V: TRBV5-4; J: TRBJ2-3
CDR3: ASSEASGSGQPQH; V: TRBV6-1; J: TRBJ1-5
CDR3: ALSTVHSGANVLT; V: TRBV30; J: TRBJ2-6
CDR3: ASSQEQGGGYGYT; V: TRBV4-3; J: TRBJ1-2
CDR3: ASSFELGADEQF; V: TRBV5-6; J: TRBJ2-1
CDR3: ASTGGGPGYNEQF; V: TRBV2; J: TRBJ2-1
CDR3: ASSVATATATGTVSGNTIY; V: TRBV9; J: TRBJ1-3
CDR3: ASSSQDYTQY; V: TRBV7-9; J: TRBJ2-3
CDR3: AWSPEGSYGYT; V: TRBV30; J: TRBJ1-2
CDR3: ASSIWLAGDEQY; V: TRBV19; J: TRBJ2-7
CDR3: ASSPTLLWQEDYGYT; V: TRBV7-9; J: TRBJ1-2
CDR3: ASSSLEGQNEQY; V: TRBV9; J: TRBJ2-7
CDR3: ASRSPGNEKLF; V: TRBV6-5; J: TRBJ1-4
CDR3: ASTQRGGLDEAF; V: TRBV19; J: TRBJ1-1